The 18 T cell receptor beta chains below come from one sample, sequenced in a study of blood T cell repertoires in COVID-19. Data came from immunoSEQ multiplex PCR; TCRdb stores just in-frame clones and leaves some out. The data contain about 190,000 clones, about 82% of them seen just once; the ten biggest clones take up about 4.9%. Source material: peripheral blood. These receptors all come from a woman aged 25 to 39 with acute or convalescent COVID-19.

The chain links TRBV25-1 to TRBJ1-6, with D unresolved. The CDR3 loop spans 14 amino acids. Germline V lookup: CDR1 MGHDK, CDR2 SYGVNS. V was shortened by 8 bases and J by 3 bases, with 11 bases between the two germline ends. CDR3 residues: CASARRGYNSPLHF. The CDR3 coding sequence is TGTGCCAGCGCCCGGCGGGGCTATAATTCACCCCTCCACTTT.

This chain connects TRBV27 to TRBJ2-3, with D possibly matching TRBD1 (6 bases). Between the trimmed V and J ends, which lost 6 bases and 2 bases, there was a span of 18 bases. Germline lookup yields CDR1 MNHEY and CDR2 SMNVEV (reference sequence). CDR3 length: 16 residues. DNA for the CDR3: TGTGCCAGCAGCAAACTCCTCAGGGGAATCACAGATACGCAGTATTTT. Protein product: CASSKLLRGITDTQYF.

The V call is TRBV28, the J call TRBJ2-2; D is perhaps TRBD2 (5 bases). The germline CDR1 and CDR2 sequences are MDHEN and SYDVKM. The CDR3 has 14 residues. The V end was cut by 2 bases, the J end by 7 bases, with 11 bases between. CDR3 sequence: CASSLPGGLGELFF. The CDR3 nucleotides read TGTGCCAGCAGTTTACCCGGAGGTCTCGGGGAGCTGTTTTTT. The variable domain in full, completed from reference TRBV28 and TRBJ2-2, reads DVKVTQSSRYLVKRTGEKVFLECVQDMDHENMFWYRQDPGLGLRLIYFSYDVKMKEKGDIPEGYSVSREKKERFSLILESASTNQTSMYLCASSLPGGLGELFFGEGSRLTVL.

The chain joins TRBV27 to TRBJ1-4; the D is unclear. The germline CDR1 and CDR2 sequences are MNHEY and SMNVEV (reference sequence). The V gene lost 1 base and the J gene lost 7 bases, with 10 bases spanning the gap. CDR3 length: 14 residues. CDR3 DNA sequence: TGTGCCAGCAGTTTATTTGGTGTGAGTGAAAAACTGTTTTTT. The encoded protein is CASSLFGVSEKLFF.

This clone turned up a few times. CDR3 DNA: TGTGCCAGCAGCGGAACAATTGCGACTAGCACAGATACGCAGTATTTT. Encoded protein: CASSGTIATSTDTQYF. The V and J genes are TRBV9 and TRBJ2-3; no reliable D call. Trimming removed 3 bases from V and 0 bases from J, with 14 bases in between. From germline, CDR1 is SGDLS and CDR2 YYNGEE. This CDR3 region has 16 residues.

This clone was seen once. The chain recombines TRBV9 with TRBJ1-1, with 8 bases aligning to TRBD1. Germline CDR1 is SGDLS and CDR2 is YYNGEE. CDR3 size: 13 residues. Trimming removed 2 bases from V and 11 bases from J; junction bases left unmatched: 8. The CDR3 spells CASSVTGGQVAFF. The CDR3 coding sequence is TGTGCCAGCAGCGTCACAGGGGGACAGGTGGCTTTCTTT. Filled out from reference TRBV9 and TRBJ1-1, the complete variable domain reads DSGVTQTPKHLITATGQRVTLRCSPRSGDLSVYWYQQSLDQGLQFLIQYYNGEERAKGNILERFSAQQFPDLHSELNLSSLELGDSALYFCASSVTGGQVAFFGQGTRLTVV.

V gene TRBV11-2 combines with J gene TRBJ1-2, with TRBD1 identical over 7 bases. The CDR3 is 11 residues long. Per germline, CDR1 SGHAT and CDR2 FQNNGV. The V gene end was trimmed by 5 bases and the J gene end by 10 bases; junction bases not matched to a gene: 4. CDR3 sequence (DNA): TGTGCCAGCAGCATGGGGACAGTCTACACCTTC. Its protein is CASSMGTVYTF.

This chain joins TRBV3-1 (or the pseudogene TRBV3-2) and TRBJ1-2, with D perhaps TRBD1 (5 bases). Germline V lookup: CDR1 LGHDT, CDR2 YNNKEL (reference sequence). This CDR3 is built from 15 residues. V was cut by 4 bases and J by 8 bases, with 20 bases left in between. CDR3 in DNA: TGTGCCAGCAGCCCGCCACTCTCGGGGGAGGGAGGCTACACCTTC. Its translation is CASSPPLSGEGGYTF.

The rearrangement joins TRBV7-9 to TRBJ1-6, with TRBD1 as a possible D gene (5 bases). V was pared by 8 bases and J by 7 bases, with 9 bases between. CDR1 and CDR2 from the germline V gene are SEHNR and FQNEAQ (reference sequence). The CDR3 runs 12 residues. Here the CDR3 reads CASRGGNSPLHF. As DNA, the CDR3 is TGTGCCAGCCGCGGGGGGAATTCACCCCTCCACTTT.

This clone has a single count. The chain uses TRBV5-4 and TRBJ2-7; 7 positions match TRBD1. V gave up 5 bases and J gave up 0 bases; unmatched junction bases: 5. Germline values: CDR1 SGHNT, CDR2 YYREEE (reference sequence). The CDR3 covers 14 residues. CDR3 DNA: TGTGCCAGCAGTTTCGGACAGGCCTCCTACGAGCAGTACTTC. This gives the protein CASSFGQASYEQYF.

J is TRBJ1-5 and V is TRBV6-1, with 8 bases identical to TRBD1. V dropped 1 base and J dropped 6; count of bases not matched to a gene: 11. This CDR3 is built from 17 residues. Germline V lookup: CDR1 MNHNS, CDR2 SASEGT. This chain's CDR3 is CASSEVFGQGGGQPQHF. CDR3 nucleotides: TGTGCCAGCAGTGAAGTGTTTGGACAGGGAGGAGGTCAGCCCCAGCATTTT.

The chain joins TRBV27 to TRBJ2-1; 12 bases line up with TRBD2. The length of the CDR3 is 18 residues. J lost 2 bases, V lost 0 bases, and 5 bases had no gene match. Looked up from germline, CDR1 is MNHEY and CDR2 is SMNVEV (reference sequence). In nucleotides, the CDR3 is TGTGCCAGCAGTTTATCGAGTCTAGCGGGAGGGCCCTACAATGAGCAGTTCTTC. As protein: CASSLSSLAGGPYNEQFF.

The chain combines TRBV6-4 with TRBJ2-1; possible D gene TRBD2, 5 bases. V dropped 4 bases and J dropped 6 bases, with 16 bases sitting between them. This CDR3 region has 15 residues. Germline V gene lookup returns CDR1 MRHNA and CDR2 SNTAGT. The CDR3 sequence is CASSAEGLTSNEQFF. The CDR3 coding sequence is TGTGCCAGCAGTGCCGAGGGCTTAACAAGCAATGAGCAGTTCTTC.

This chain joins TRBV9 and TRBJ2-7; D is ambiguous. Germline V gives CDR1 SGDLS, CDR2 YYNGEE. CDR3 size: 15 residues. V lost 0 bases and J 2 bases, leaving 12 bases between the germline ends. The CDR3 is CASSVGAGLTYEQYF. DNA of the CDR3: TGTGCCAGCAGCGTAGGGGCAGGTTTGACCTACGAGCAGTACTTC.

V and J are TRBV6-5 and TRBJ1-4; no definite D call. V shed 2 bases and J shed 0 bases, with 10 bases lying between them. CDR3 length: 16 residues. Germline V gene sequence: CDR1 MNHEY, CDR2 SVGAGI. This chain's CDR3 is CASSYGRAATNEKLFF. The CDR3 bases are TGTGCCAGCAGTTACGGGCGGGCAGCAACTAATGAAAAACTGTTTTTT.

This chain joins TRBV30 and TRBJ1-2; 10 bases match TRBD1. V was pared by 0 bases and J by 12 bases, with 10 bases of the junction left unmatched. Germline-derived CDR1 and CDR2 are GTSNPN and SVGIG (reference sequence). The CDR3 is 14 residues long. CDR3 sequence (DNA): TGTGCCTGGAGTGTCAGGACAGGGGGACTTATAGACACCTTC. This translates into CAWSVRTGGLIDTF.

The chain employs TRBV27 and TRBJ2-1, with 16 bases aligning to TRBD2. The junction had 4 bases not matched to a gene; V was cut back by 2 bases and J by 9 bases. The CDR3 has 16 residues. Germline CDR1 is MNHEY and CDR2 is SMNVEV (reference sequence). CDR3 loop: CASSLRGLAGGGEQFF. The CDR3 nucleotides read TGTGCCAGCAGTTTAAGGGGACTAGCGGGAGGGGGTGAGCAGTTCTTC.

The chain uses TRBV3-1 (or the pseudogene TRBV3-2) and TRBJ1-4; 8 bases are shared with TRBD1. The CDR3 length is 14 residues. Germline V CDR1 and CDR2: LGHDT, YNNKEL (reference sequence). V was clipped by 4 bases and J by 8 bases; unmatched bases: 6. CDR3 protein: CASSRQGQREKLFF. The CDR3 DNA sequence: TGTGCCAGCAGCCGACAGGGGCAGCGGGAAAAACTGTTTTTT.